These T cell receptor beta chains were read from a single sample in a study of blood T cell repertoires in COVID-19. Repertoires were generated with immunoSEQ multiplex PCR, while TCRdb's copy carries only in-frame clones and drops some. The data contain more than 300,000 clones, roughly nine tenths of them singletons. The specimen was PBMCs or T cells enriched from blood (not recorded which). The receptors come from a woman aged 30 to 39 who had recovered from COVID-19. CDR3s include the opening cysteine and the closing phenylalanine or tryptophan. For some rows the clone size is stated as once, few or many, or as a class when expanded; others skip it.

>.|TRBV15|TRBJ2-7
CATSRRDRGSYEQYF
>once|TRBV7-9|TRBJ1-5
CASSLVRGNQPQHF
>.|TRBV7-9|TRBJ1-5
CATFELSFNQPQHF
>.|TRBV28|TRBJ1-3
CASSLAPQGVGNTIYF
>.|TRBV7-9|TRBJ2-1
CASTPGWLGGEQFF
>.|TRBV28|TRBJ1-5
CASSLSRTGAYNQPQHF
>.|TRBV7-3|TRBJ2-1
CASSTSGRVSYNEQFF
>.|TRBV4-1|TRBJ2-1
CASSQGRGGRNEQFF
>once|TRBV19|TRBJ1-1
CASSIRQGGTEAFF
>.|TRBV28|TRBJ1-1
CASSRVIRLNTEAFF
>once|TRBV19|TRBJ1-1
CASRQGGNTEAFF
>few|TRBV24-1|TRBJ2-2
CATSAPMPGPGELFF
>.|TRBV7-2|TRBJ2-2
CASSLSGQDTGELFF
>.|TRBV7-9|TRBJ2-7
CASSFEYSISYEQYF
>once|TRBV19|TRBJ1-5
CASSTSFLTSGNQPQHF
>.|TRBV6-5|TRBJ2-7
CASSYKGQLSYEQYF
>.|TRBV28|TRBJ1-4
CASSLSGYRGRYEEKLFF
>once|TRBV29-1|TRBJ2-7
CSVIWDFSYEQYF
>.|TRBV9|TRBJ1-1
CASSVGDRGDTEAFF
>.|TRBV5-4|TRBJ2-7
CASSLPTGGVREQYF
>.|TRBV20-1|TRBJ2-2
CSASSTGWTGELFF
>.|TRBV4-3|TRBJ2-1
CASSQEDSEYNEQFF
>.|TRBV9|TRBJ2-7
CASSWDFSSYEQYF
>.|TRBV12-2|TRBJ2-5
CASRLVLGTGVNETQYF
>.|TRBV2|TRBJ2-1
CASSHDWTGGNEQFF
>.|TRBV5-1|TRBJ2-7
CASSDREVGPKYF
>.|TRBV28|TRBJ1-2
CASSFGEYGYTF
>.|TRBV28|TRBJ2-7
CASSLRRIAGASYEQYF
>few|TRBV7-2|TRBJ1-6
CASSLSGQGDSPLHF
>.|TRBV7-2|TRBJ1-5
CASSLGQVVTQPQHF
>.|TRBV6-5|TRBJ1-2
CASSQTDLGGYTF
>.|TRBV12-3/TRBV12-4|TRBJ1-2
CASSLTGAYGYTF
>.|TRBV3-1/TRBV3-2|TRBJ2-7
CASSQVSTYEQYF
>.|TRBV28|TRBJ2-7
CASAGGNEQYF
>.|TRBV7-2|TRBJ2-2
CASSLQGGSPGELFF
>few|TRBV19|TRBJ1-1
CASSSTGYTEAFF
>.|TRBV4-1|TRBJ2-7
CASSQAFGTGERKRSGEQYF
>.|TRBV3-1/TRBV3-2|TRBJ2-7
CASSQDNSPPPYEQYF
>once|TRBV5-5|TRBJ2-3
CASSFVAGSTDTQYF
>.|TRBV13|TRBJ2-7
CASSPPDLGDEQYF
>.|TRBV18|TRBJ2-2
CASSPARGSTGELFF
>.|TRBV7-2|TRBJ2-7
CASSYPGLQQWREGYEQYF
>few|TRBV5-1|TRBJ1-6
CASKVGTNNSPLHF
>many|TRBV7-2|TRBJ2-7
CASSNNRVSYEQYF
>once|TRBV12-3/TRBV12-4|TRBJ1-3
CASSQGAGNTIYF
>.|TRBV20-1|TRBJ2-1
CSASRDRGYEQFF
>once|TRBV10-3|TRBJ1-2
CAITGTADGYTF
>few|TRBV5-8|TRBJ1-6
CASSVDRISPLHF
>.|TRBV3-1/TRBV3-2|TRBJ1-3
CASSQAAGNTIYF
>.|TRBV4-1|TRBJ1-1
CASSPRVGANREAFF
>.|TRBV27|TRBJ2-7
CASSLSTGLAGVYEQYF
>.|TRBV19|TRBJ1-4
CASRDRDNEKLFF
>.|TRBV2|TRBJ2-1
CASSGSPNEQFF
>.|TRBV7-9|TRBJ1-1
CASSPRFAGQANTEAFF
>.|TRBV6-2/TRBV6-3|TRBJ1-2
CASSRPYSEAWYGYTF
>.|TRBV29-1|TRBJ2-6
CSVWARRASSGANVLTF